A selection of T cell receptor beta chains follows, all from one sample in a study of response to subunit inactivated influenza vaccine. Each CDR3 protein gets one entry after TCRdb re-called the RT-PCR reads with MiXCR. The sample lists around 790,000 distinct CDR3 sequences, over 20% occurring once. Source: PBMCs from blood, taken approximately 5 days after vaccination. The receptors here all came from a man aged 50 to 60 who received an inactivated influenza vaccine. The CDR3 runs from the conserved cysteine through the conserved F or W. A D gene is named only where the DNA matches it firmly. Some rows mark clone size as missing; the rest say once, few, many or name a class of expanded clone.

17	TRBV20-1	few	TRBD1	TRBJ2-1	TGCAGTGCCGGGGGACAGGGGGCTAGCGGGAGAGGCAATGAGCAGTTCTTC	CSAGGQGASGRGNEQFF
16	TRBV20-1	few	.	TRBJ2-1	TGCAGTGCTAGCTCTCTAGGAGCGGACCAGTACAATGAGCAGTTCTTC	CSASSLGADQYNEQFF
16	TRBV7-3	few	TRBD2	TRBJ2-1	TGTGCCAGCAGTCTAAATCTCGGGACTAGCTACAATGAGCAGTTCTTC	CASSLNLGTSYNEQFF
14	TRBV20-1	.	.	TRBJ2-7	TGCAGTGTTTCTGGCCGGGGGACCTCCGACGAGCAGTACTTC	CSVSGRGTSDEQYF
14	TRBV20-1	few	.	TRBJ1-5	TGCAGTGCTAGTCCCGGAGGGAGCATTCAGCCCCAGCATTTT	CSASPGGSIQPQHF
13	TRBV7-9	.	.	TRBJ1-5	TGTGCCAGCAGCTTGTCTGTGAATCAGCCCCAGCATTTT	CASSLSVNQPQHF
12	TRBV20-1	.	.	TRBJ2-5	TGCAGTGCAACCAGGGTAGCGGAGACCCAGTACTTC	CSATRVAETQYF
15	TRBV4-3	.	.	TRBJ2-7	TGCGCCAGCAGCCCAGGAAAAGGAGGGTACTACGAGCAGTACTTC	CASSPGKGGYYEQYF
16	TRBV6-1	few	.	TRBJ1-5	TGTGCCAGCTCGACTTCGTGGGAACAGGGCAACCAGCCCCAGCATTTT	CASSTSWEQGNQPQHF
17	TRBV5-1	.	TRBD2	TRBJ2-1	TGCGCCAGCAGCTTGGCTGCAGCGGGAGATTCCTACAATGAGCAGTTCTTC	CASSLAAAGDSYNEQFF
11	TRBV12-3/TRBV12-4	few	.	TRBJ2-2	TGTGCTAGCGAAACTACCGGGGAGCTGTTTTTT	CASETTGELFF
15	TRBV5-1	.	.	TRBJ2-2	TGCGCCAGCAGCTTTAGGGCGTCGGACACCGGGGAGCTGTTTTTT	CASSFRASDTGELFF
15	TRBV20-1	.	TRBD2	TRBJ2-1	TGCAGTGCTAGAGGTCCGGGACTAGCTGTCGATGAGCAGTTCTTC	CSARGPGLAVDEQFF
15	TRBV6-2/TRBV6-3	few	.	TRBJ2-7	TGTGCCAGCACCAATCCGAGGGGAGCCGGTTACGAGCAGTACTTC	CASTNPRGAGYEQYF
12	TRBV5-1	few	.	TRBJ1-5	TGCGCCAGCAGCACCTACAGGGCCCCCCAGCATTTT	CASSTYRAPQHF
16	TRBV20-1	many	.	TRBJ2-7	TGCAGTGCCACAAGGAGGGGGGGGTTTTCCTCCTACGAGCAGTACTTC	CSATRRGGFSSYEQYF
15	TRBV12-3/TRBV12-4	.	.	TRBJ2-2	TGTGCCAGCAGTTTAGCGCGTGTGGGGGCCGGGGAGCTGTTTTTT	CASSLARVGAGELFF
13	TRBV15	once	TRBD1	TRBJ2-7	TGTGCCACCAGCAGGACGACAGGGCACGAGCAGTACTTC	CATSRTTGHEQYF
13	TRBV5-1	.	.	TRBJ2-1	TGCGCCAGCAGCTTTCCGGACGCGATGGGACAGTTCTTC	CASSFPDAMGQFF
16	TRBV6-2/TRBV6-3	.	.	TRBJ2-3	TGTGCCAGCAGACAGCCGCCGCCCCCAAGCACAGATACGCAGTATTTT	CASRQPPPPSTDTQYF
15	TRBV4-3	.	.	TRBJ1-3	TGCGCCAGCAGCCGAGAACAGGACTCTGGAAACACCATATATTTT	CASSREQDSGNTIYF
15	TRBV7-2	.	.	TRBJ2-7	TGTGCCAGCAGCTTAGAAACGGGAGCCACCTACGAGCAGTACTTC	CASSLETGATYEQYF
14	TRBV20-1	few	TRBD2	TRBJ2-5	TGCAGTGCTACCCCGACTAGCGGGGTTGAGACCCAGTACTTC	CSATPTSGVETQYF
14	TRBV28	few	.	TRBJ2-7	TGTGCCAGCAGTTCAGGGGACATCTCCTACGAGCAGTACTTC	CASSSGDISYEQYF
14	TRBV6-5	.	TRBD1	TRBJ1-2	TGTGCCAGCAGTTACACGGGACAGGGGAAAGGCTACACCTTC	CASSYTGQGKGYTF
17	TRBV7-2	.	.	TRBJ2-6	TGTGCCAGCAGCTCCAGACAGGCTCGGCGGGGGGCCAACGTCCTGACTTTC	CASSSRQARRGANVLTF
13	TRBV18	few	.	TRBJ2-3	TGTGCCAGCTCACCTTCGGACGGTGATACGCAGTATTTT	CASSPSDGDTQYF
15	TRBV10-3	.	.	TRBJ1-4	TGTGCCATCAGTGAGTCACTCCCCCTCAGGGAGAAACTGTTTTTT	CAISESLPLREKLFF
15	TRBV11-2	.	TRBD2	TRBJ2-5	TGTGCCAGCAGATTTCCCGGGACTAGCAGTGAGACCCAGTACTTC	CASRFPGTSSETQYF
15	TRBV28	.	TRBD1	TRBJ1-2	TGTGCCAGCATGGGACAGGGAGGGCCCCCGGGTGGCTACACCTTC	CASMGQGGPPGGYTF
12	TRBV12-3/TRBV12-4	few	.	TRBJ1-2	TGTGCCAGCAGCAGGGAACACTATGGCTACACCTTC	CASSREHYGYTF
15	TRBV5-1	few	.	TRBJ1-2	TGCGCCAGCAGCTTGGGTGGTCTGGAGCACTATGGCTACACCTTC	CASSLGGLEHYGYTF
16	TRBV14	.	TRBD2	TRBJ2-5	TGTGCCAGCAGCCGCCGACTAGCGGGACCCCAAGAGACCCAGTACTTC	CASSRRLAGPQETQYF
18	TRBV6-2/TRBV6-3	.	TRBD1	TRBJ2-3	TGTGCCAGCAGTTACCCTTTGGGACAGGGGCAATGGACAGATACGCAGTATTTT	CASSYPLGQGQWTDTQYF
16	TRBV20-1	few	.	TRBJ1-5	TGCAGTGCTAGCTTGGGGGACCCTTATAGCAATCAGCCCCAGCATTTT	CSASLGDPYSNQPQHF
11	TRBV3-1	few	.	TRBJ2-1	TGTGCCAGCAGACACCAGGGGGAGCAGTTCTTC	CASRHQGEQFF
15	TRBV20-1	few	.	TRBJ2-3	TGCAGTGCTAGAGTCGGAGGAGGGGGCACAGATACGCAGTATTTT	CSARVGGGGTDTQYF
14	TRBV9	.	.	TRBJ1-2	TGTGCCAGCAGCGTAGCAGAAAGTTTCTATGGCTACACCTTC	CASSVAESFYGYTF
14	TRBV10-3	.	.	TRBJ2-3	TGTGCCATCAGTGAGTCATCCAGCACAGATACGCAGTATTTT	CAISESSSTDTQYF
14	TRBV7-6	few	TRBD2	TRBJ2-7	TGTGCCAGCAGCTTAATGTTTAGCGGGAACGAGCAGTACTTC	CASSLMFSGNEQYF
15	TRBV15	few	.	TRBJ1-6	TGTGCCACCAGCAGGCGACAGGAACGGGAGTCACCCCTCCACTTT	CATSRRQERESPLHF
13	TRBV20-1	.	.	TRBJ2-5	TGCAGTGCTATAACTAGCACGCGGGAGACCCAGTACTTC	CSAITSTRETQYF
15	TRBV20-1	.	.	TRBJ2-1	TGCAGTGCTAGCCCAGCGCCTAGCTCCTACAATGAGCAGTTCTTC	CSASPAPSSYNEQFF
14	TRBV10-3	.	TRBD2	TRBJ2-5	TGTGCCATCAGTATGACTAGCGGAGGGGAGACCCAGTACTTC	CAISMTSGGETQYF
15	TRBV2	.	TRBD2	TRBJ2-2	TGTGCCAGCAGTGAAATAGCGGGAGAGGGCGGGGAGCTGTTTTTT	CASSEIAGEGGELFF
13	TRBV29-1	.	.	TRBJ2-1	TGCAGCGTTGCGTGGCGGCCAGACAATGAGCAGTTCTTC	CSVAWRPDNEQFF
15	TRBV11-2	few	TRBD1	TRBJ2-1	TGTGCCAGCAGCTCCCGGGACAGGGGCGCGTATGAGCAGTTCTTC	CASSSRDRGAYEQFF
13	TRBV7-6	.	TRBD1	TRBJ2-1	TGTGCCAGCAACTACGGGACAGGCGGTGAGCAGTTCTTC	CASNYGTGGEQFF
15	TRBV7-2	.	.	TRBJ1-3	TGTGCCAGCAGCCCTCCTGGTTACTCTGGAAACACCATATATTTT	CASSPPGYSGNTIYF
13	TRBV5-1	many	.	TRBJ1-3	TGCGCCAGCAGGGGAAACTCTGGAAACACCATATATTTT	CASRGNSGNTIYF
16	TRBV9	.	.	TRBJ2-1	TGTGCCAGCAGCCCCATCCGGGACCTCTCCTACAATGAGCAGTTCTTC	CASSPIRDLSYNEQFF
13	TRBV5-1	few	.	TRBJ1-1	TGCGCCAGCAGCCCTTCCCTAGGGAGAGTGGCTTTCTTT	CASSPSLGRVAFF
15	TRBV7-7	few	.	TRBJ2-2	TGTGCCAGCAGCAGGGAACTACTGAACACCGGGGAGCTGTTTTTT	CASSRELLNTGELFF
17	TRBV3-1	.	.	TRBJ2-7	TGTGCCAGCAGCCCAGATCTCCCGGGTCTCGGCTACTACGAGCAGTACTTC	CASSPDLPGLGYYEQYF
16	TRBV4-1	.	.	TRBJ2-5	TGCGCCAGCAGCCAGACCCCCGGGCGAGAACAAGAGACCCAGTACTTC	CASSQTPGREQETQYF
15	TRBV7-6	few	.	TRBJ2-7	TGTGCCAGCAGCTCCGGACCCACGGTGGCCTACGAGCAGTACTTC	CASSSGPTVAYEQYF
13	TRBV20-1	few	.	TRBJ2-7	TGCAGTGCTAGGTTGAGGACCGGCTACGAGCAGTACTTC	CSARLRTGYEQYF
15	TRBV7-2	many	TRBD2	TRBJ2-1	TGTGCCAGCAGCTTAATCTCGGGGGGGGCCTATGAGCAGTTCTTC	CASSLISGGAYEQFF
14	TRBV5-6	.	.	TRBJ2-7	TGTGCCAGCAGCTTGGGCCAGAGCACCTACGAGCAGTACTTC	CASSLGQSTYEQYF